In its sample, the clone carrying this T cell receptor (beta chain) was seen many times. Its specificity is not known. This CDR3 region has 14 residues. After removal of 8 bases from V and 5 bases from J, the junction contained 4 bases not matched to a gene. Germline V gene data show CDR1 as SNHLY and CDR2 as FYNNEI. The authors built TCR beta libraries using iRepertoire HTBI primers and Arm-PCR of CDR3 regions. TCRdb reanalysed the multiplex PCR reads using MiXCR and keeps one entry per CDR3 protein. The data contain a few hundred thousand distinct CDR3 sequences, approximately 10% of them seen just once; the ten biggest clones take up approximately 19%. The time point here: newly diagnosed GD, antithyroid drugs for less than 3 months. Researchers made the TCR library from RNA that was extracted from PBMCs. This entry belongs to a study of regulatory T cells in long-lasting Graves disease. The study's findings and limits: Persistent disease samples used TRBV28, TRBJ1-2 and TRBJ2-5 preferentially.

This sample also appeared in a second study, on T cells in Graves' hyperthyroidism and ophthalmopathy. This second report adds: The HTBI set primed first-round TCR CDR3 RT-PCR. Clonotypes that were expanded in thyroid above 0.001 mostly appeared in blood too. Progression to ophthalmopathy was predicted a median of roughly 6.8 months early.

This receptor was taken from a woman between 18 and 30 years old with Graves disease. The sample was peripheral blood mononuclear cells (PBMCs), taken at new diagnosis, from a patient treated with antithyroid drugs. This chain uses TRBV2 with TRBJ2-2, with 11 bases matching TRBD2. CDR3 bases: TGTGCCAGCGCCCGGACTAGCGGGACCGGGGAGCTGTTTTTT. It yields the protein CASARTSGTGELFF.